The clone carrying this TCR beta chain was recorded once. The germline V gene has CDR1 SNHLY and CDR2 FYNNEI. The CDR3 runs to 16 residues. V was shortened by 1 base and J by 5 bases, with 15 bases between the two germline ends. This record comes from a study of blood T cell repertoires in COVID-19. Study context: The United States, Italy and Spain supplied acute and convalescent COVID-19 samples. The cDNA or gDNA used as material had been derived from T cells, B-cell-depleted T cells, or PBMCs.

As processed by the authors: Amplification with reference gene primers provided the estimates of nucleated cell counts. Data came from immunoSEQ multiplex PCR; TCRdb stores just in-frame clones and leaves some out. The V and J calls and clone size are taken from that table; D and trimming were inferred from the DNA. The sample includes tens of thousands of clones, 60% to 80% of them seen just once. The specimen was peripheral blood. The receptor comes from a man of 80 years or more with acute or convalescent COVID-19. This chain connects TRBV2 to TRBJ1-5; D perhaps matches TRBD1 (5 bases). As DNA, the CDR3 is TGTGCCAGCAGTGAAGACAGTGGGGCGGAAGATCAGCCCCAGCATTTT. Translation: CASSEDSGAEDQPQHF.